This entry lists 11 T cell receptor beta chains sequenced from one sample in a study of identical twins. TCRdb re-derived calls from the 5' RACE reads in MiXCR, one entry per CDR3 protein. The repertoire holds hundreds of thousands of distinct CDR3 sequences, with 18% as singletons. The same data also went into a second study, on T cells expressing NK-cell markers.

Sequenced input: PBMCs. Receptors were obtained from a woman under 30 in good health.

This clonotype was counted between two and nine times. This chain joins TRBV6-5 and TRBJ1-5; no definite D call. V was trimmed by 8 bases and J by 4 bases, leaving 9 bases between them. CDR1 and CDR2 (germline): MNHEY, SVGAGI. This CDR3 has 12 amino acids. The CDR3 sequence: CASGYFNQPQHF. CDR3 bases: TGTGCCAGCGGATACTTTAATCAGCCCCAGCATTTT.

The rearrangement links TRBV19 to TRBJ1-1; no firm D call. CDR1 and CDR2 from the germline V gene are LNHDA and SQIVND (reference sequence). This CDR3 comprises 14 residues. Trimming took off 4 bases at V and 1 base at J, with 10 bases between the two ends. The DNA for the CDR3 is TGTGCCAGTAGTAGAGGACGGGCGAACACTGAAGCTTTCTTT. Translating it yields CASSRGRANTEAFF.

The chain combines TRBV7-3 with TRBJ1-2; D uncertain. Trimming stripped 5 bases from V and 4 bases from J, with 14 bases between. Germline-derived CDR1 and CDR2 are SGHTA and FQGTGA. The CDR3 extends over 14 amino acids. The CDR3 DNA follows: TGTGCCAGCAGCGGGCGGTGGGAACGCTATGGCTACACCTTC. Amino acid sequence: CASSGRWERYGYTF.

This clonotype was seen more than once but under ten times. The rearrangement links TRBV6-2 or TRBV6-3 to TRBJ2-3, with D maybe TRBD1 (5 bases). Germline-derived CDR1 and CDR2 are MNHEY and SVGEGT. Trimming shortened V by 5 bases and J by 0 bases, and 12 bases separated the two germline ends. This CDR3 has 15 amino acids. The chain's CDR3 is CASSARQTSTDTQYF. CDR3 bases: TGTGCCAGCAGTGCCCGACAGACTAGCACAGATACGCAGTATTTT.

The V call is TRBV12-3 or TRBV12-4, the J call TRBJ2-2; the match to TRBD2 covers 8 bases. This CDR3 is 15 amino acids long. The V gene end was trimmed by 1 base and the J gene end by 4 bases; junction bases not matched to a gene: 2. CDR3 loop: CASSLVAGRTGELFF. In nucleotides, the CDR3 is TGTGCCAGCAGTTTAGTAGCGGGGCGCACCGGGGAGCTGTTTTTT.

This clonotype was observed a few times. The chain carries TRBV20-1 and TRBJ2-5; D possibly corresponds to TRBD2 (5 bases). The germline V gene has CDR1 DFQATT and CDR2 SNEGSKA (reference sequence). The CDR3 is made up of 14 amino acids. The V end lost 0 bases, the J end lost 3 bases, and 11 bases lay between the germline ends. The CDR3 coding sequence is TGCAGTGCTAGAGAGGGGAGCGCGGAAGAGACCCAGTACTTC. Translated: CSAREGSAEETQYF.

In this sample, this clonotype turned up many times. The chain is built from TRBV3-1 and TRBJ1-6, with 7 bases lining up with TRBD1. There are 15 residues in the CDR3. The V segment lost 4 bases and the J segment 8 bases; nucleotides outside the gene matches: 8. Germline values: CDR1 LGHDT, CDR2 YNNKEL (reference sequence). The chain's CDR3 is CASSLMRTGDSPLHF. DNA of the CDR3: TGTGCCAGCAGCCTAATGCGGACAGGTGATTCACCCCTCCACTTT.

Only a few counts were recorded for this clonotype. V usage is TRBV5-1 and J usage is TRBJ2-5, with 8 bases lining up with TRBD2. V gave up 2 bases and J gave up 0 bases; unmatched junction bases: 3. The germline gives CDR1 SGHRS, CDR2 YFSETQ. This CDR3 is 15 amino acids long. Here the CDR3 DNA reads TGCGCCAGCAGCTTAGCGGGAGCCCACCAAGAGACCCAGTACTTC. As protein: CASSLAGAHQETQYF.

The chain joins TRBV6-2 or TRBV6-3 to TRBJ2-3; possibly TRBD2 for D (5 bases). The germline V gene has CDR1 MNHEY and CDR2 SVGEGT. Trimming left V 7 bases short and J 6 bases short, with 17 bases between. This CDR3 contains 14 residues. The CDR3 loop is CASTSRGLPDTQYF. CDR3 DNA sequence: TGTGCCAGCACCTCAAGAGGGCTACCGGATACGCAGTATTTT.

This clonotype has a handful of counts. The gene calls are TRBV5-1 and TRBJ2-7, with 9 bases aligning to TRBD2. J was trimmed by 3 bases and V by 0 bases; bases with no gene match: 7. The length of the CDR3 is 16 residues. Per germline, CDR1 SGHRS and CDR2 YFSETQ. The CDR3 DNA follows: TGCGCCAGCAGCTTGGCCGACAGCGGGGGGTTCTACGAGCAGTACTTC. This translates into CASSLADSGGFYEQYF.

The V and J genes are TRBV7-9 and TRBJ1-1, with a tentative D call TRBD1 (6 bases). This CDR3 has 14 residues. Trimming pared 4 bases from V and 1 base from J, leaving 10 bases between. Germline lookup yields CDR1 SEHNR and CDR2 FQNEAQ (reference sequence). The CDR3 nucleotides read TGTGCCAGCAGCTCGTCAGGGGCGAACACTGAAGCTTTCTTT. Residues: CASSSSGANTEAFF.